This TCR beta chain was sequenced in a study of cytomegalovirus exposure and HLA in healthy donors. A single count supports this clone. Primers: 60 Vbeta forward and 13 Jbeta reverse. The assay was immunoSEQ multiplex PCR, and TCRdb's table has in-frame clones only and misses some. The sample contains around 100,000 clones, 76% of which appear only once. Sequencing was carried out using PBMCs. This TCR derives from a woman aged 55-69 years in good health and CMV-seropositive.

CDR3 nucleotide sequence: TGTGCCATCACACGGGATTTCAATCAGCCCCAGCATTTT. This codes for CAITRDFNQPQHF. This sequence joins TRBV10-3 and TRBJ1-5; D remains unclear. Trimming stripped 7 bases from V and 3 bases from J, with 10 bases between. CDR3 length equals 13 residues. Germline V lookup: CDR1 ENHRY, CDR2 SYGVKD.